The clone carrying this TCR beta chain was observed many times. The antigen remains undetermined. The data were taken from a study of CD8 T cells in ankylosing spondylitis. Study-wide results and caveats: As reported, disease-linked clones showed significant enrichment in matched ankylosing spondylitis synovial fluid. Clones linked with disease were CD8+ and fairly uncommon in the peripheral blood. Made up of about eight highly homologous variants, a TCR beta motif appeared characteristic of ankylosing spondylitis blood.

Each TCR beta library was made by quantitative 5'-RACE that incorporated molecular barcodes. TCRdb re-analysed the 5' RACE reads in MiXCR, keeping a single row per CDR3 protein. This sample carries 200,000 to 300,000 distinct CDR3 sequences, around 7.8% of them seen once, and the ten largest clones take nearly 7%. The length of the CDR3 is 13 residues. Germline V CDR1 and CDR2: DFQATT, SNEGSKA (reference sequence). V lost 1 base to trimming and J lost 6 bases, with 10 bases between them. Sequenced sample: blood, either unsorted or a sorted T cell fraction (not recorded which). The receptor was isolated from a male donor with ankylosing spondylitis or in good health (not recorded which). The V gene is TRBV20-1, the J gene TRBJ2-1; unclear D gene. CDR3 nucleotide sequence: TGCAGTGCTAGAGCCCTCGGCGGCAATGAGCAGTTCTTC. Residues: CSARALGGNEQFF.